This T cell receptor (beta chain) was profiled in a study of OX40 agonist ivuxolimab in advanced cancers. Sequenced by immunoSEQ multiplex PCR; TCRdb stores in-frame clones only, minus some. The table lists around 75,000 clones, roughly 90% of them singletons. The V gene's germline CDR1 is LNHNV and CDR2 YYDKDF (reference sequence). The ends were cut back, 5 bases at V and 4 bases at J, with 14 bases in the middle. The CDR3 contains 15 residues. Source: CD4+ or CD8+ T cells sorted from blood, taken in a trial of the OX40 agonist ivuxolimab. J is TRBJ1-4 and V is TRBV15; TRBD1 might be the D (6 bases). This clonotype was sampled from an adult with an advanced solid tumor such as melanoma, head and neck, liver or kidney cancer. The CDR3 here is CATSRDRTNNEKLFF. CDR3 nucleotides: TGTGCCACCAGCCGCGACAGGACTAATAATGAAAAACTGTTTTTT. Together with reference TRBV15 and TRBJ1-4, the CDR3 gives the full variable domain: DAMVIQNPRYQVTQFGKPVTLSCSQTLNHNVMYWYQQKSSQAPKLLFHYYDKDFNNEADTPDNFQSRRPNTSFCFLDIRSPGLGDTAMYLCATSRDRTNNEKLFFGSGTQLSVL.